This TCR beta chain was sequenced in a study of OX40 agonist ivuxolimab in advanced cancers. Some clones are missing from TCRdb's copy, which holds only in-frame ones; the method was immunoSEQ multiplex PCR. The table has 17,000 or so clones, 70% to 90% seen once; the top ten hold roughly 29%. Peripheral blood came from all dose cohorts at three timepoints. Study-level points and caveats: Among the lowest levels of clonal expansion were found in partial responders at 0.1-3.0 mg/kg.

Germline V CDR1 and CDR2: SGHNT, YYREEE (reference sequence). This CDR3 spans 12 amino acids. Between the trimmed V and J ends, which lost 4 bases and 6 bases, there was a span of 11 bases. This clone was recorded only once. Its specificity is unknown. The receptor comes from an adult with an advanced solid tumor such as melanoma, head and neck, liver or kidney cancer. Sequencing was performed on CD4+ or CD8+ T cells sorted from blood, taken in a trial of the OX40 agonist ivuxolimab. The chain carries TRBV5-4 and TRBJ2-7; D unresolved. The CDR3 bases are TGTGCCAGCAGCACCGGACGGTCCGAGCAGTACTTC. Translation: CASSTGRSEQYF.